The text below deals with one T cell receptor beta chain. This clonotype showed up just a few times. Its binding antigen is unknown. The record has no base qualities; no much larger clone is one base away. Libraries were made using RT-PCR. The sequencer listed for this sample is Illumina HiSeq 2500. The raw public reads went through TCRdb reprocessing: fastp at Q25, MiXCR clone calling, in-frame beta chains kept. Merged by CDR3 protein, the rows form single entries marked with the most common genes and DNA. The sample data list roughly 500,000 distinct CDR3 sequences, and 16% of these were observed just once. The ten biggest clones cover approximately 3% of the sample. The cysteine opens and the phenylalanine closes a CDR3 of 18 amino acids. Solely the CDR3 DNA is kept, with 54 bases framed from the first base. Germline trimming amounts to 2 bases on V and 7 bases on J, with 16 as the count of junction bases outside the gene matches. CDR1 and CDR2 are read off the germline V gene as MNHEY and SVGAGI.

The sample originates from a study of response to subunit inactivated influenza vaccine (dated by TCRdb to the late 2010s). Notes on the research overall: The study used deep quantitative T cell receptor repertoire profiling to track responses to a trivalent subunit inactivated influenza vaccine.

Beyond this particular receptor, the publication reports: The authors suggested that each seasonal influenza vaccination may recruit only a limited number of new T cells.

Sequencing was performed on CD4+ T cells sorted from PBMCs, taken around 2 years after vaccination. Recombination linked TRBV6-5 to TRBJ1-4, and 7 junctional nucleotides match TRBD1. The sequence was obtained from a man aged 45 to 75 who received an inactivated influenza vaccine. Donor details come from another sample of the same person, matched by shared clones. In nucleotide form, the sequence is TGTGCCAGCAGTTACCGAGTCCCGACAGGGTCCTCTAGTGAAAAACTGTTTTTT. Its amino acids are CASSYRVPTGSSSEKLFF.